These 10 T cell receptor beta chains originate from one sample sequenced in a study of blood T cell repertoires in COVID-19. Here immunoSEQ multiplex PCR was the method, and the copy in TCRdb shows in-frame clones only, minus some. The sample has about 350,000 clones; about 88% are singletons. Sample: PBMCs or T cells enriched from blood (not recorded which). These receptors all stem from a woman aged 25-40 years who had recovered from COVID-19.

The V call is TRBV19, the J call TRBJ2-2; D perhaps matches TRBD1 (6 bases). The CDR3 has 15 amino acids. Trimming cost V 4 bases and J 3 bases, with 12 bases left between them. In germline, CDR1 is LNHDA, CDR2 SQIVND (reference sequence). The CDR3, as DNA: TGTGCCAGTAGTAACAGGGTTCGGGACACCGGGGAGCTGTTTTTT. It yields the protein CASSNRVRDTGELFF.

V usage is TRBV5-4 and J usage is TRBJ1-2; TRBD1 might be the D (6 bases). The V end lost 2 bases, the J end lost 3 bases, and 11 bases lay between the germline ends. The CDR3 is 14 residues long. Germline V gives CDR1 SGHNT, CDR2 YYREEE (reference sequence). CDR3 region: CASSFDRLDYGYTF. As DNA, the CDR3 is TGTGCCAGCAGCTTCGACAGGCTCGACTATGGCTACACCTTC.

The gene calls are TRBV4-1 and TRBJ2-1; D remains ambiguous. V was cut by 5 bases and J by 0 bases, with 14 bases left in between. Germline V gene lookup returns CDR1 MGHRA and CDR2 YSYEKL. The CDR3 consists of 16 residues. The CDR3 reads CASSVSGPDSYNEQFF. The CDR3 DNA reads TGCGCCAGCAGCGTATCGGGTCCCGACTCCTACAATGAGCAGTTCTTC.

The chain carries TRBV30 and TRBJ1-3; D uncertain. The germline V gene encodes CDR1 GTSNPN and CDR2 SVGIG (reference sequence). This CDR3 has 13 residues. V lost 1 base and J lost 8, with 12 bases in between. The CDR3 reads CAWSEAPSDTIYF. The CDR3, as DNA: TGTGCCTGGAGTGAAGCCCCCTCGGACACCATATATTTT. Filled out from reference TRBV30 and TRBJ1-3, the complete variable domain reads SQTIHQWPATLVQPVGSPLSLECTVEGTSNPNLYWYRQAAGRGLQLLFYSVGIGQISSEVPQNLSASRPQDRQFILSSKKLLLSDSGFYLCAWSEAPSDTIYFGEGSWLTVV.

Written as DNA, the CDR3 is TGTGCCAGCAAGACTAGCGGGGGGGCTTCGGAGCAGTTCTTC. Its translation is CASKTSGGASEQFF. V is TRBV11-2 and J is TRBJ2-1; 14 nucleotides line up with TRBD2. Germline V gene sequence: CDR1 SGHAT, CDR2 FQNNGV. CDR3 length: 14 amino acids. The V segment lost 7 bases and the J segment 10 bases; nucleotides outside the gene matches: 6.

This clone was counted between two and nine times. DNA for the CDR3: TGTGCCAGCAGTTACTCGAAGTCAGGGGGTTGTAATGAGCAGTTCTTC. Its protein is CASSYSKSGGCNEQFF. The chain has TRBV6-8 and TRBJ2-1; TRBD1 agrees at 7 bases. Germline CDR1 and CDR2: MNHGY and SAAAGT. With V trimmed by 0 bases and J by 7 bases, 9 bases remained unmatched. There are 16 residues in the CDR3.

This sequence joins TRBV5-4 and TRBJ2-7; 8 bases match TRBD2. CDR3 length: 13 amino acids. CDR1 and CDR2 (germline): SGHNT, YYREEE (reference sequence). The ends lost 2 bases at V and 7 bases at J; junction bases unmatched: 5. In DNA, the CDR3 is TGTGCCAGCAGCTTTACGGGAGGGAATGAGCAGTACTTC. Its translation is CASSFTGGNEQYF.

This clone was observed a single time. The J gene is TRBJ1-6, the V gene TRBV13; D gene uncertain. Trimming pared 5 bases from V and 10 bases from J, leaving 21 bases between. Germline CDR1 is PRHDT and CDR2 is FYEKMQ (reference sequence). This CDR3 has 16 amino acids. The chain's CDR3 is CASSPGREALGSPLHF. The CDR3 DNA reads as TGTGCCAGCAGCCCCGGACGGGAAGCCCTAGGGTCACCCCTCCACTTT.

This rearrangement joins TRBV10-3 to TRBJ2-3; 13 bases match TRBD2. The CDR3 loop spans 14 amino acids. Germline CDR1 is ENHRY and CDR2 is SYGVKD. V lost 11 bases to trimming and J lost 1 base; unmatched junction nucleotides: 3. CDR3 protein: CAAGLAGGTDTQYF. DNA of the CDR3: TGTGCCGCAGGACTAGCGGGAGGCACAGATACGCAGTATTTT.

The V call is TRBV5-1, the J call TRBJ1-1; weak D call: TRBD1 (5 bases). The CDR3 is made up of 14 amino acids. The germline V gene encodes CDR1 SGHRS and CDR2 YFSETQ. The germline V and J ends were trimmed by 3 bases and 2 bases, with 11 bases remaining between them. The CDR3 region has the DNA TGCGCCAGCAGCTCACCGACAGCCAACACTGAAGCTTTCTTT. It encodes CASSSPTANTEAFF.